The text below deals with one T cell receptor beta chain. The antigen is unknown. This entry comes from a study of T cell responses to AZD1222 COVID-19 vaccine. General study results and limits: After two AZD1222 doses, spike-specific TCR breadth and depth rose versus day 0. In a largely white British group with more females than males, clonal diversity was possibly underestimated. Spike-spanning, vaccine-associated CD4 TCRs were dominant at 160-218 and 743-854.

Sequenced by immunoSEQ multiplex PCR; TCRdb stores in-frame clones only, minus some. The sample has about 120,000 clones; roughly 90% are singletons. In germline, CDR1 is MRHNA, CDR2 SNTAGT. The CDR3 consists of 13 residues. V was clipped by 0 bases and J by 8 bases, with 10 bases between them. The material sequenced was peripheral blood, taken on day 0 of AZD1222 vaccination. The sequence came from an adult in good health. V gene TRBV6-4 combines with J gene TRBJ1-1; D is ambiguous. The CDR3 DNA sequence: TGTGCCAGCAGTGACTCTCTGGATGGGGAAGCTTTCTTT. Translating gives CASSDSLDGEAFF.